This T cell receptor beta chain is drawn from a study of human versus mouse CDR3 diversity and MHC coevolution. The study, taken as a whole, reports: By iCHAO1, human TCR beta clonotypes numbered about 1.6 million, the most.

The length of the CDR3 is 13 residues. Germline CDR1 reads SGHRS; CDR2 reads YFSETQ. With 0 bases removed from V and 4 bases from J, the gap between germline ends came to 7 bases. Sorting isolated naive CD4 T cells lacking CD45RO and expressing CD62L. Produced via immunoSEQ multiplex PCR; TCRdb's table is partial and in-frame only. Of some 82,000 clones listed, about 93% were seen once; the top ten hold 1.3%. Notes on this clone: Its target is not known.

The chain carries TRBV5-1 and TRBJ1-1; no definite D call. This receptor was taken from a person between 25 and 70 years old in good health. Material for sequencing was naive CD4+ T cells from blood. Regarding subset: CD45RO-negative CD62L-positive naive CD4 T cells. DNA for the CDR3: TGCGCCAGCAGCTTGGCGGGGTCCACTGAAGCTTTCTTT. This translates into CASSLAGSTEAFF.